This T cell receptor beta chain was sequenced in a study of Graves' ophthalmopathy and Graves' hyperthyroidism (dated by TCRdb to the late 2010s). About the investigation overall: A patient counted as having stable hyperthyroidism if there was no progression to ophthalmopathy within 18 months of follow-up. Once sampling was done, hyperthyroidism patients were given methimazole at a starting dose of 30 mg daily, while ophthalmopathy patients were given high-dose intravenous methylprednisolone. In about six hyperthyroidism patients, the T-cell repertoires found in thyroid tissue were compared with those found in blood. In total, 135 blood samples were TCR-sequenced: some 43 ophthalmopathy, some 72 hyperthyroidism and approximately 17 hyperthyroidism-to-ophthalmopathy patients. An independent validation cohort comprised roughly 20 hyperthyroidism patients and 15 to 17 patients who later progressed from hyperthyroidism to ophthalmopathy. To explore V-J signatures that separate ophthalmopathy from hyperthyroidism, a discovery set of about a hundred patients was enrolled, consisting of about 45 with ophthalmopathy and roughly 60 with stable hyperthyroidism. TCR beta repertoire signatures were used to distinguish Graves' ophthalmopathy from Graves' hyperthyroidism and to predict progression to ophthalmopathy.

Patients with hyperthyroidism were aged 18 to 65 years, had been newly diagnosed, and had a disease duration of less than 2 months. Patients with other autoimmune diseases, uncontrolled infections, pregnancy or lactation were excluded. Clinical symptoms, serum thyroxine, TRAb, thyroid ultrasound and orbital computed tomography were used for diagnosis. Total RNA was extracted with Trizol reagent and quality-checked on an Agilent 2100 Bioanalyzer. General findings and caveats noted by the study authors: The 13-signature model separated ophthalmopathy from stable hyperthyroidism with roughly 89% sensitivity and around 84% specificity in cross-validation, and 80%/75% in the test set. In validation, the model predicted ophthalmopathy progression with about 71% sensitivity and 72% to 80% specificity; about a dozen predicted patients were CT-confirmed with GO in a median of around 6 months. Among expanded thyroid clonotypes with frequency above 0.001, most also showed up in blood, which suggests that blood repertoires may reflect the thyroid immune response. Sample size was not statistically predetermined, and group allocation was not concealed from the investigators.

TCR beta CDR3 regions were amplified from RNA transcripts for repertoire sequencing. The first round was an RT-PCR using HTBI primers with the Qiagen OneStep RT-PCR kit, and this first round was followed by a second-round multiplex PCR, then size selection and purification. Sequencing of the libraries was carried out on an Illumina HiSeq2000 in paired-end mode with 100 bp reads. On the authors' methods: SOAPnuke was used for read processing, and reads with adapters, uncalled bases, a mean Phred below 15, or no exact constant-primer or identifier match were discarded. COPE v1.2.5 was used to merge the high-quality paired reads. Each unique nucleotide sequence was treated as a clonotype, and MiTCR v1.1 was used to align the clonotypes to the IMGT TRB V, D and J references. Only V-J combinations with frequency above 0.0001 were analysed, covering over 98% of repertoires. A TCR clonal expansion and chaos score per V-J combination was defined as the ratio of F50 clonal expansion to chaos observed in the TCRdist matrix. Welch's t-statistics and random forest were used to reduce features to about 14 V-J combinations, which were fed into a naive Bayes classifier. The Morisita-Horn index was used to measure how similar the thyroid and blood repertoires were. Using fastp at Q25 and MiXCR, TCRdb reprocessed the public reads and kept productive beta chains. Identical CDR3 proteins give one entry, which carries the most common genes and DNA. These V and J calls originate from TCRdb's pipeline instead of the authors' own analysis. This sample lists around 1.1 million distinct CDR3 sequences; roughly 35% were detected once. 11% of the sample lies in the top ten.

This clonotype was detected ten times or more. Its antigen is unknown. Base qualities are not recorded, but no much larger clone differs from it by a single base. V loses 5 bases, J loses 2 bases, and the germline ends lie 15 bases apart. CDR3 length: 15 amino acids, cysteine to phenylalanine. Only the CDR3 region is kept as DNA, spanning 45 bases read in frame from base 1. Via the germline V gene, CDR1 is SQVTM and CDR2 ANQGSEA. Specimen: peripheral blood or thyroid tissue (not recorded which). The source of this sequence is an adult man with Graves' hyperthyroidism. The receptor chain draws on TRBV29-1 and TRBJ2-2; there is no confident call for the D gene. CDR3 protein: CSVPTFGLNTGELFF. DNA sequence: TGCAGCGTTCCCACCTTTGGGTTAAACACCGGGGAGCTGTTTTTT.